This TCR beta chain was profiled in a study of cytomegalovirus exposure and HLA in healthy donors. Study outcomes and limitations: Whilst most TCR sequences proved rare, a subset of public TCRs occurred across many donors. The tendency of first-cohort TCR clusters to co-occur in the 120 validation repertoires was the finding of a later analysis.

The donors were in the approximately 120-subject validation cohort; that cohort was separate from the approximately 700-subject first cohort. With respect to this clone: Its antigen remains unknown.

The ends lost 6 bases at V and 7 bases at J; junction bases unmatched: 14. CDR3 size: 16 residues. CDR1 and CDR2 from the germline V gene are SGHAT and FQNNGV. Sequenced by immunoSEQ multiplex PCR; TCRdb stores in-frame clones only, minus some. This table holds about 120,000 clones, roughly 90% found once. The sequence derives from a woman between 18 and 29 years old in good health and CMV-seropositive. V usage is TRBV11-2 and J usage is TRBJ2-2; TRBD2 matches 7 bases. Input material: PBMCs. This CDR3 reads CASRPFGGGMVGELFF. As DNA, the CDR3 is TGTGCCAGCAGGCCATTCGGGGGAGGGATGGTCGGGGAGCTGTTTTTT.